The rows below give T cell receptor beta chains drawn from one sample of a study of response to subunit inactivated influenza vaccine. TCRdb called the RT-PCR reads again in MiXCR, with one record for every CDR3 protein. Here the sample spans about 500,000 distinct CDR3 sequences, approximately 7.7% being singletons. The source material was PBMCs from blood, sampled less than 30 months after vaccination. These receptors were taken from a man aged 50 to 69 who received an inactivated influenza vaccine. The CDR3 runs from the conserved cysteine through the conserved F or W. A D gene is named only where the DNA matches it firmly. Only some rows state a clone size, as once, few, many or a class for expanded clones.

j_call: TRBJ2-5
v_call: TRBV10-3
clone_size: -
d_call: -
cdr3_nt: TGTGCCATCAGTGCACAAGAGACCCAGTACTTC
cdr3_aa: CAISAQETQYF

j_call: TRBJ2-1
v_call: TRBV6-2/TRBV6-3
clone_size: many
d_call: -
cdr3_nt: TGTGCCAGCAGTTACTCGAGGGCAGAAGGAAATGAGCAGTTCTTC
cdr3_aa: CASSYSRAEGNEQFF

j_call: TRBJ2-7
v_call: TRBV4-3
clone_size: many
d_call: TRBD1
cdr3_nt: TGCGCCAGCAGCCAAAAAGCGACAGGGCTCTACGAGCAGTACTTC
cdr3_aa: CASSQKATGLYEQYF

j_call: TRBJ2-2
v_call: TRBV10-3
clone_size: -
d_call: -
cdr3_nt: TGTGCCATCAGTGAGTCAACGGGGTCGAACACCGGGGAGCTGTTTTTT
cdr3_aa: CAISESTGSNTGELFF

j_call: TRBJ2-1
v_call: TRBV10-1
clone_size: -
d_call: TRBD2
cdr3_nt: TGCGCCAGCAGTGAGAAACCAGCGGGGGGCCCGAATGAGCAGTTCTTC
cdr3_aa: CASSEKPAGGPNEQFF

j_call: TRBJ2-5
v_call: TRBV20-1
clone_size: -
d_call: -
cdr3_nt: TGCAGTGCTAGGGGGAATGCCGGGGAGACCCAGTACTTC
cdr3_aa: CSARGNAGETQYF

j_call: TRBJ1-2
v_call: TRBV6-1
clone_size: -
d_call: -
cdr3_nt: TGTGCCAGCAGTCAGGACGGCCGTTCTTTCAACTATGGCTACACCTTC
cdr3_aa: CASSQDGRSFNYGYTF

j_call: TRBJ2-1
v_call: TRBV7-6
clone_size: -
d_call: -
cdr3_nt: TGTGCCAGCAGCTTACTTGAAGGGGGCAATGAGCAGTTCTTC
cdr3_aa: CASSLLEGGNEQFF

j_call: TRBJ1-5
v_call: TRBV6-1
clone_size: few
d_call: TRBD1
cdr3_nt: TGTGCCAGCAGTAAACAGGGGGCGGGCAATCAGCCCCAGCATTTT
cdr3_aa: CASSKQGAGNQPQHF

j_call: TRBJ2-5
v_call: TRBV29-1
clone_size: many
d_call: TRBD2
cdr3_nt: TGCAGCGCAAGGACTAGCGAAGAAGAGACCCAGTACTTC
cdr3_aa: CSARTSEEETQYF

j_call: TRBJ2-1
v_call: TRBV15
clone_size: few
d_call: -
cdr3_nt: TGTGCCACCGGGACTTCCACTCTTTTTTCCTACAATGAGCAGTTCTTC
cdr3_aa: CATGTSTLFSYNEQFF

j_call: TRBJ2-1
v_call: TRBV11-2
clone_size: many
d_call: TRBD2
cdr3_nt: TGTGCCAGCAGCTTGGCCGGGACTAGCAACAATGAGCAGTTCTTC
cdr3_aa: CASSLAGTSNNEQFF

j_call: TRBJ2-1
v_call: TRBV2
clone_size: -
d_call: TRBD2
cdr3_nt: TGTGCCAGCAGTGATCCGGGGGGGGGTTCCTACAATGAGCAGTTCTTC
cdr3_aa: CASSDPGGGSYNEQFF

j_call: TRBJ2-7
v_call: TRBV11-1
clone_size: -
d_call: -
cdr3_nt: TGTGCCAGCAGCAAGGGACATTCCGAGCAGTACTTC
cdr3_aa: CASSKGHSEQYF

j_call: TRBJ2-7
v_call: TRBV27
clone_size: many
d_call: -
cdr3_nt: TGTGCCAGCAGTTTAAGGCAGGACTACGAGCAGTACTTC
cdr3_aa: CASSLRQDYEQYF

j_call: TRBJ1-5
v_call: TRBV3-1
clone_size: many
d_call: -
cdr3_nt: TGTGCCAGCAGCGGCGGAGATAGCAATCAGCCCCAGCATTTT
cdr3_aa: CASSGGDSNQPQHF

j_call: TRBJ2-1
v_call: TRBV28
clone_size: few
d_call: -
cdr3_nt: TGTGCCAGCAGTCCCTCTTCAATGGCTGAGCAGTTCTTC
cdr3_aa: CASSPSSMAEQFF

j_call: TRBJ1-4
v_call: TRBV11-3
clone_size: -
d_call: -
cdr3_nt: TGTGCCAGCAGCTTAGAACCCCCCCGGAGGCTCTCTTTGGAAAAACTGTTTTTT
cdr3_aa: CASSLEPPRRLSLEKLFF

j_call: TRBJ2-7
v_call: TRBV6-5
clone_size: -
d_call: -
cdr3_nt: TGTGCCAGCAGTTATGTCCGGGGCCCTCGCGAGCAGTACTTC
cdr3_aa: CASSYVRGPREQYF

j_call: TRBJ1-2
v_call: TRBV20-1
clone_size: -
d_call: -
cdr3_nt: TGCAGTGCTAGAGTAGTTGGGGCGGGTTATGGCTACACCTTC
cdr3_aa: CSARVVGAGYGYTF

j_call: TRBJ1-6
v_call: TRBV6-1
clone_size: few
d_call: TRBD1
cdr3_nt: TGTGCCAGCAATCGGGACAGCACGAATTCACCCCTCCACTTT
cdr3_aa: CASNRDSTNSPLHF

j_call: TRBJ2-3
v_call: TRBV15
clone_size: few
d_call: -
cdr3_nt: TGTGCCACCAGCAGAGCGGGGCGCGCAGATACGCAGTATTTT
cdr3_aa: CATSRAGRADTQYF

j_call: TRBJ1-2
v_call: TRBV20-1
clone_size: few
d_call: -
cdr3_nt: TGCAGTGCTAGAGATGGGGGCAACTATGGCTACACCTTC
cdr3_aa: CSARDGGNYGYTF

j_call: TRBJ1-1
v_call: TRBV29-1
clone_size: -
d_call: -
cdr3_nt: TGCAGCGTTATGGGGTTTTACACTGAAGCTTTCTTT
cdr3_aa: CSVMGFYTEAFF

j_call: TRBJ1-3
v_call: TRBV10-3
clone_size: many
d_call: TRBD1
cdr3_nt: TGTGCCATCGGGGGACAGCAGGGGGGAAACACCATATATTTT
cdr3_aa: CAIGGQQGGNTIYF

j_call: TRBJ2-4
v_call: TRBV20-1
clone_size: -
d_call: -
cdr3_nt: TGCTGTGCTGAAGACCAGGGGTTAGCCAAAAACATTCAGTACTTC
cdr3_aa: CCAEDQGLAKNIQYF

j_call: TRBJ2-1
v_call: TRBV2
clone_size: few
d_call: TRBD2
cdr3_nt: TGTGCCAGCAGTCTTAGCGGGAGGGGGAATGAGCAGTTCTTC
cdr3_aa: CASSLSGRGNEQFF

j_call: TRBJ1-2
v_call: TRBV16
clone_size: many
d_call: -
cdr3_nt: TGTGCCAGCAGCCAATCAATAAGTTACGGCTACACCTTC
cdr3_aa: CASSQSISYGYTF

j_call: TRBJ2-3
v_call: TRBV20-1
clone_size: many
d_call: TRBD2
cdr3_nt: TGCAGTGCTAGAGATCTGCGGGGGGGAACAGATACGCAGTATTTT
cdr3_aa: CSARDLRGGTDTQYF

j_call: TRBJ2-7
v_call: TRBV7-8
clone_size: few
d_call: -
cdr3_nt: TGTGCCAGCAGCTCAAACGTAGCCGCCATCTACGAGCAGTACTTC
cdr3_aa: CASSSNVAAIYEQYF

j_call: TRBJ1-4
v_call: TRBV7-2
clone_size: many
d_call: -
cdr3_nt: TGTGCCAGCACCCTGTGGAGGGAGGGAGAACTGTTTTTT
cdr3_aa: CASTLWREGELFF

j_call: TRBJ2-5
v_call: TRBV4-2
clone_size: -
d_call: TRBD2
cdr3_nt: TGTGCCAGCAGCCAAGTAGGTAGCGGGGGCCGCCAAGAGACCCAGTACTTC
cdr3_aa: CASSQVGSGGRQETQYF

j_call: TRBJ2-7
v_call: TRBV4-2
clone_size: many
d_call: TRBD2
cdr3_nt: TGTGCCAGCAGCGCTTCGCTAGCGGGTCTCTCCTACGAGCAGTACTTC
cdr3_aa: CASSASLAGLSYEQYF

j_call: TRBJ2-7
v_call: TRBV4-2
clone_size: many
d_call: TRBD1
cdr3_nt: TGTGCCAGCAGCCAGCCCAGACAGGGGAACTACGAGCAGTACTTC
cdr3_aa: CASSQPRQGNYEQYF

j_call: TRBJ2-1
v_call: TRBV20-1
clone_size: few
d_call: -
cdr3_nt: TGCAGTGCTAGCGCGCGGGGTCTGTTCTTC
cdr3_aa: CSASARGLFF

j_call: TRBJ2-7
v_call: TRBV28
clone_size: many
d_call: -
cdr3_nt: TGTGCCAGCACGAGGGGAAACTACGAGCAGTACTTC
cdr3_aa: CASTRGNYEQYF

j_call: TRBJ2-5
v_call: TRBV4-2
clone_size: -
d_call: -
cdr3_nt: TGTGCCAGCAGCCAAGCGACACAAGAGACCCAGTACTTC
cdr3_aa: CASSQATQETQYF

j_call: TRBJ2-2
v_call: TRBV6-2/TRBV6-3
clone_size: many
d_call: -
cdr3_nt: TGTGCCAGCAGTTGGAACATGGGGCTCCCCGGGGAGCTGTTTTTT
cdr3_aa: CASSWNMGLPGELFF

j_call: TRBJ2-1
v_call: TRBV20-1
clone_size: few
d_call: TRBD2
cdr3_nt: TGCAGTGGACTACGAGGCGGGGGTAATGAGCAGTTCTTC
cdr3_aa: CSGLRGGGNEQFF

j_call: TRBJ2-5
v_call: TRBV20-1
clone_size: many
d_call: -
cdr3_nt: TGCAGTGCTAGTAGAGGGCAGAGTTTTGAGACCCAGTACTTC
cdr3_aa: CSASRGQSFETQYF

j_call: TRBJ2-4
v_call: TRBV28
clone_size: many
d_call: TRBD1
cdr3_nt: TGTGCCAGCAGTTCCCGGGACAGAAAAAACATTCAGTACTTC
cdr3_aa: CASSSRDRKNIQYF

j_call: TRBJ2-7
v_call: TRBV5-1
clone_size: -
d_call: -
cdr3_nt: TGCGCCAGCAGCCCCTCTTACAGTACAAGCTACGAGCAGTACTTC
cdr3_aa: CASSPSYSTSYEQYF

j_call: TRBJ2-2
v_call: TRBV4-3
clone_size: -
d_call: TRBD1
cdr3_nt: TGCGCCAGCAGCCATTACCGGGACAGGGGCACCGGGGAGCTGTTTTTT
cdr3_aa: CASSHYRDRGTGELFF